These 7 T cell receptor beta chains share one sample of origin, sequenced in a study of blood T cell repertoires in COVID-19. Profiling relied on immunoSEQ multiplex PCR, and the TCRdb table lists in-frame clones only, not all of them. The repertoire has some 130,000 clones, 77% of them found once; the top ten carry more than 15%. The specimen was peripheral blood. All receptors come from a man at least 80 years old with acute or convalescent COVID-19.

The chain recombines TRBV6-2 or TRBV6-3 with TRBJ1-5; D uncertain. The CDR3 sequence is 14 residues long. CDR1 is MNHEY and CDR2 is SVGEGT in the germline V gene. Trimming shortened V by 5 bases and J by 0 bases, and 8 bases separated the two germline ends. The DNA of the CDR3 is TGTGCCAGCAGTAATTCTTATAGCAATCAGCCCCAGCATTTT. Its translation: CASSNSYSNQPQHF.

V and J are TRBV27 and TRBJ1-6, with TRBD1 identical over 8 bases. Looked up from germline, CDR1 is MNHEY and CDR2 is SMNVEV (reference sequence). V was clipped by 6 bases and J by 2 bases; unmatched bases: 12. This CDR3 spans 18 amino acids. The CDR3 DNA follows: TGTGCCAGCAGCCGGACAGGGCAACCCCTGCCCTATAATTCACCCCTCCACTTT. It specifies CASSRTGQPLPYNSPLHF.

The count of this clone is one. The chain combines TRBV2 with TRBJ2-3; 7 nucleotides align to TRBD1. The germline gives CDR1 SNHLY, CDR2 FYNNEI. The CDR3 is made up of 15 amino acids. After removal of 6 bases from V and 5 bases from J, the junction contained 11 bases not matched to a gene. In DNA, the CDR3 is TGTGCCAGCAGGGGGGCCAGGGGGTTGGGAGATACGCAGTATTTT. It specifies CASRGARGLGDTQYF.

This clone was counted a few times. The chain has TRBV6-4 and TRBJ2-3; 8 bases match TRBD2. This CDR3 is built from 16 residues. With V trimmed by 2 bases and J by 11 bases, 15 bases remained unmatched. Looked up from germline, CDR1 is MRHNA and CDR2 is SNTAGT. The CDR3 nucleotides are TGTGCCAGCAGTGACCGCCTTCGGCGGGGGGCGATACTGCAGTATTTT. The encoded protein is CASSDRLRRGAILQYF.

The J gene is TRBJ2-5, the V gene TRBV7-6; 13 bases match TRBD2. From germline, CDR1 is SGHVS and CDR2 FNYEAQ. The ends lost 5 bases at V and 2 bases at J; junction bases unmatched: 2. This CDR3 region has 15 residues. CDR3 residues: CASSRGLAGQETQYF. The CDR3 nucleotides are TGTGCCAGCAGCCGGGGACTAGCGGGACAAGAGACCCAGTACTTC.

The chain employs TRBV27 and TRBJ1-5, with 7 bases matching TRBD1. The V gene end was trimmed by 5 bases and the J gene end by 4 bases; junction bases not matched to a gene: 11. The CDR3 length is 16 residues. CDR1 MNHEY and CDR2 SMNVEV come from the germline V gene (reference sequence). The CDR3 here is CASSPRTGLGNQPQHF. The CDR3 DNA sequence: TGTGCCAGCAGTCCGCGGACAGGACTTGGGAATCAGCCCCAGCATTTT.

The CDR3 protein is CASSPRVAGPYEQYF. CDR3 coding DNA: TGTGCCAGCAGCCCCCGAGTAGCGGGACCCTACGAGCAGTACTTC. The V gene is TRBV11-2, the J gene TRBJ2-7; 8 bases map to TRBD2. The V segment lost 5 bases and the J segment 2 bases; nucleotides outside the gene matches: 8. CDR1 and CDR2 (germline): SGHAT, FQNNGV. This CDR3 has 15 amino acids.